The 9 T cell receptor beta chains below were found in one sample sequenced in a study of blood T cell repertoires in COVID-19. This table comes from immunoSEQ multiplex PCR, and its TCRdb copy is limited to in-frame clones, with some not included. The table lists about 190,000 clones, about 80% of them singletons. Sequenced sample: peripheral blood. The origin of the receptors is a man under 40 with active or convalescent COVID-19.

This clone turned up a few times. The CDR3: CASTADRVTGELFF. DNA for the CDR3: TGTGCCAGCACTGCGGACAGGGTCACCGGGGAGCTGTTTTTT. This rearrangement joins TRBV2 to TRBJ2-2; 8 bases match TRBD1. Germline V gene lookup returns CDR1 SNHLY and CDR2 FYNNEI. The CDR3 contains 14 residues. The V and J ends lost 7 bases and 4 bases, in that order; junction bases with no gene match: 5.

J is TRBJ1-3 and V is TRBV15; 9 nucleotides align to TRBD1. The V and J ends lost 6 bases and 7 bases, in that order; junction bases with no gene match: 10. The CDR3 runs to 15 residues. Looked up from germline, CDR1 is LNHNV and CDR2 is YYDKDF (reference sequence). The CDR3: CATRSTGGAVNTIYF. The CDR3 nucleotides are TGTGCCACCAGAAGTACAGGGGGCGCGGTCAACACCATATATTTT.

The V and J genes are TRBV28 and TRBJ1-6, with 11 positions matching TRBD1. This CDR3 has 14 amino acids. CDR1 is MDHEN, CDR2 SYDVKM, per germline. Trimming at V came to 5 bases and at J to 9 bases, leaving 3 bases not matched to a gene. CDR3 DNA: TGTGCCAGCAGTAGGGACAGGGGGGGTTCACCCCTCCACTTT. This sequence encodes CASSRDRGGSPLHF.

CDR3 nucleotides: TGTGCCAGCAGTTACTTTCGGGGGTCTAATGAAAAACTGTTTTTT. Its translation: CASSYFRGSNEKLFF. This sequence joins TRBV6-5 and TRBJ1-4; D is possibly TRBD1 (5 bases). V shed 1 base and J shed 3 bases, with 9 bases lying between them. Germline CDR1 reads MNHEY; CDR2 reads SVGAGI. The CDR3 has 15 residues.

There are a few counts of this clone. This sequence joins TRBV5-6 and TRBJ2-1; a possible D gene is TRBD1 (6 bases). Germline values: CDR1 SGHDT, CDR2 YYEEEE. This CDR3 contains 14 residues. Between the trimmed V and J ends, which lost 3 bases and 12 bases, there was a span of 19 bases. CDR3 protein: CASSYYRDMRRQFF. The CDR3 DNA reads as TGTGCCAGCAGCTATTACAGGGACATGAGAAGGCAGTTCTTC.

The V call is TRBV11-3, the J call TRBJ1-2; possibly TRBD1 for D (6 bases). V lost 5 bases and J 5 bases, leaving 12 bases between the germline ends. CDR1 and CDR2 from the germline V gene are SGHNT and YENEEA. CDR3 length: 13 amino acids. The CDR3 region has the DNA TGTGCCAGCAGCATCCGGGACATTTATGGCTACACCTTC. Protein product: CASSIRDIYGYTF. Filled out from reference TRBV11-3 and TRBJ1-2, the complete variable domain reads EAGVVQSPRYKIIEKKQPVAFWCNPISGHNTLYWYLQNLGQGPELLIRYENEEAVDDSQLPKDRFSAERLKGVDSTLKIQPAELGDSAVYLCASSIRDIYGYTFGSGTRLTVV.

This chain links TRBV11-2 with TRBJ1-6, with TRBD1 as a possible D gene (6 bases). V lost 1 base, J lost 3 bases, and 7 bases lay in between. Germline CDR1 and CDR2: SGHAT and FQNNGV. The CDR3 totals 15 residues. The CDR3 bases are TGTGCCAGCAGCTTAGTACAGGGCTATAATTCACCCCTCCACTTT. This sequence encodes CASSLVQGYNSPLHF.

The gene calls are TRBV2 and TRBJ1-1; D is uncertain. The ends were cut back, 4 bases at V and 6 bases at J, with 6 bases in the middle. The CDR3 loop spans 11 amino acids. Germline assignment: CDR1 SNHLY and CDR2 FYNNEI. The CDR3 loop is CASSVSSEAFF. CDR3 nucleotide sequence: TGTGCCAGCAGTGTTTCTTCTGAAGCTTTCTTT.

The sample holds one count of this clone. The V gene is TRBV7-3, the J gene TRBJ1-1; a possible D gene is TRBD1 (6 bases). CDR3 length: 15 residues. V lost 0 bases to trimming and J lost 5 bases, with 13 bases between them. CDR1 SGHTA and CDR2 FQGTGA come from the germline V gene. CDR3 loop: CASSLTGDKGTEAFF. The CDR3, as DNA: TGTGCCAGCAGCTTAACCGGGGACAAAGGGACTGAAGCTTTCTTT.